The source of this T cell receptor beta chain is a study of control samples from healthy donors and cancer patients. Germline V gene data show CDR1 as MNHEY and CDR2 as SVGAGI. The CDR3 contains 16 residues. Deletions cut 0 bases from V and 0 bases from J, with 6 bases between. Assay used: immunoSEQ multiplex PCR; TCRdb lists only in-frame clones, some missing. The sample records 150,000 to 200,000 clones, around 88% being singletons. This sequence was found in a woman aged 25 to 39 in good health. Sequenced material: blood. This rearrangement joins TRBV6-5 to TRBJ1-6; D gene uncertain. The CDR3 DNA reads TGTGCCAGCAGTTACTCCTCCCGCTCCTATAATTCACCCCTCCACTTT. It specifies CASSYSSRSYNSPLHF.